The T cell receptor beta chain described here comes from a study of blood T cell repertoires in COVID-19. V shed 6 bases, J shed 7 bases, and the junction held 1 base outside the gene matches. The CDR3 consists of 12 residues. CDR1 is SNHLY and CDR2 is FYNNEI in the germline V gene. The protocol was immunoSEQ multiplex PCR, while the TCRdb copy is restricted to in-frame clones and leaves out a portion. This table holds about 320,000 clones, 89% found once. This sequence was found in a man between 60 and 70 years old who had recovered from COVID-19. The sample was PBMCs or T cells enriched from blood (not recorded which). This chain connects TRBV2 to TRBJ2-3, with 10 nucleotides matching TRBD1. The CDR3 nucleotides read TGTGCCAGCAGGGACAGGGGGTATACGCAGTATTTT. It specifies CASRDRGYTQYF.